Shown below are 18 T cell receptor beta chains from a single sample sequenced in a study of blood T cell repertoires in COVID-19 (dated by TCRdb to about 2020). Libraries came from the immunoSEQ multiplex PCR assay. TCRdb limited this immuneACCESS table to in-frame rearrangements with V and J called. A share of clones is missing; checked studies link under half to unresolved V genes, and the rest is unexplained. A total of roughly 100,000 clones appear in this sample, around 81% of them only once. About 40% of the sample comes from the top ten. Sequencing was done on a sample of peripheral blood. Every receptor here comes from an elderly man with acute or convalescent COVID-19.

The CDR3 is CASSRGSPYEQYF. CDR3 DNA: TGTGCCAGCAGCAGGGGCTCCCCCTACGAGCAGTACTTC. The chain employs TRBV11-1 and TRBJ2-7; D perhaps matches TRBD1 (5 bases). The germline V gene has CDR1 SGHAT and CDR2 FQDESV (reference sequence). The CDR3 covers 13 residues. Trimming cost V 5 bases and J 2 bases, with 10 bases left between them.

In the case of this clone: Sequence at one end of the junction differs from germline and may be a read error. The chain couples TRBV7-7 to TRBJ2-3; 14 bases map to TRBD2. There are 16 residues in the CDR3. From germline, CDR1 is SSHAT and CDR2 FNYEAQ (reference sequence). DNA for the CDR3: TGTGCTAGCAGCCCCGGGACTAGCGGGAGTTTGAGTACGCAGTATTTT. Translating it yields CASSPGTSGSLSTQYF.

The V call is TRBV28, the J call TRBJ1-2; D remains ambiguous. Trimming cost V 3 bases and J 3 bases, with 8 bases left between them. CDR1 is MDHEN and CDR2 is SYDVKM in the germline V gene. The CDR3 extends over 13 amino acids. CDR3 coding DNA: TGTGCCAGCAGTTTGAACTACTACTATGGCTACACCTTC. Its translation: CASSLNYYYGYTF.

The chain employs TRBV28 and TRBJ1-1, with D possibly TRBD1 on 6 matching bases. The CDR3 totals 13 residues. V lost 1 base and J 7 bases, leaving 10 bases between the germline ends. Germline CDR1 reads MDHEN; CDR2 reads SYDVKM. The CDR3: CASSLLQGIEAFF. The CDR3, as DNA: TGTGCCAGCAGTTTATTACAGGGAATTGAAGCTTTCTTT.

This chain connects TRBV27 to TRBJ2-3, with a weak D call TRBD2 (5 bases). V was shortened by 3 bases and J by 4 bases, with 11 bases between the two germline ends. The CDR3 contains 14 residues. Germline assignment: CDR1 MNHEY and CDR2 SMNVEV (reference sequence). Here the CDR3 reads CASSFSGSADTQYF. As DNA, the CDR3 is TGTGCCAGCAGTTTTTCGGGGTCCGCAGATACGCAGTATTTT.

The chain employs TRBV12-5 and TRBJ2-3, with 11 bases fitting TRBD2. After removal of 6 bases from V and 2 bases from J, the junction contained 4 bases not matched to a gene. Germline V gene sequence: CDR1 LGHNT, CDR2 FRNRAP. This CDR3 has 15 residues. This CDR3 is CASGPGLADTDTQYF. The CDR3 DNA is TGTGCTAGTGGCCCGGGACTAGCGGACACAGATACGCAGTATTTT.

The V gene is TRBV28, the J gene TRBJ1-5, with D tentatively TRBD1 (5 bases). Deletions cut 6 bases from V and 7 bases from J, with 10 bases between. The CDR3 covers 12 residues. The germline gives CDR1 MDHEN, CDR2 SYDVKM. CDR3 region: CASSAQGQPQHF. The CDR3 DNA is TGTGCCAGCAGCGCCCAGGGACAGCCCCAGCATTTT.

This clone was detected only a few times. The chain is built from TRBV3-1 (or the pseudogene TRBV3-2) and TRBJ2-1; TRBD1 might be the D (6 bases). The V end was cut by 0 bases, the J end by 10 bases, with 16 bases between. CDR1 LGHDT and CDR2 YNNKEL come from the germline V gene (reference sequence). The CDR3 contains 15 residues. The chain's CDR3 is CASSQDLGRGREQFF. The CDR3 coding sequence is TGTGCCAGCAGCCAAGATCTGGGCAGGGGCCGGGAGCAGTTCTTC.

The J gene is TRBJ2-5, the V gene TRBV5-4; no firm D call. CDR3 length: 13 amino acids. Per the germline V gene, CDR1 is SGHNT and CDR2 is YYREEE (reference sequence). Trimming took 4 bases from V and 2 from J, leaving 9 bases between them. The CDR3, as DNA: TGTGCCAGCAGCCCGGGTCTTCAAGAGACCCAGTACTTC. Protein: CASSPGLQETQYF. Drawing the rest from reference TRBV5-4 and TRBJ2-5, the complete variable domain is ETGVTQSPTHLIKTRGQQVTLRCSSQSGHNTVSWYQQALGQGPQFIFQYYREEENGRGNFPPRFSGLQFPNYSSELNVNALELDDSALYLCASSPGLQETQYFGPGTRLLVL.

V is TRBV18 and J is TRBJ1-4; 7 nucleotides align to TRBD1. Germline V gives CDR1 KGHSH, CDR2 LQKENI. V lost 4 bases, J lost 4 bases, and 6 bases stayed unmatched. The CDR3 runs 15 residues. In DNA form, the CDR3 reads TGTGCCAGCTCACTCCCGGGACAGCATAATGAAAAACTGTTTTTT. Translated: CASSLPGQHNEKLFF. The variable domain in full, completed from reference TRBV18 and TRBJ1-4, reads NAGVMQNPRHLVRRRGQEARLRCSPMKGHSHVYWYRQLPEEGLKFMVYLQKENIIDESGMPKERFSAEFPKEGPSILRIQQVVRGDSAAYFCASSLPGQHNEKLFFGSGTQLSVL.

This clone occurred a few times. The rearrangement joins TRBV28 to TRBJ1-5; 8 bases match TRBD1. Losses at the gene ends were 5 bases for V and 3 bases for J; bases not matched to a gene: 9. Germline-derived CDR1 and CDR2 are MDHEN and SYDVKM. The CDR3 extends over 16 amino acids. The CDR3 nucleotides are TGTGCCAGCAGTCCCCTCCGGCAGGGGGCCAATCAGCCCCAGCATTTT. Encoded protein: CASSPLRQGANQPQHF.

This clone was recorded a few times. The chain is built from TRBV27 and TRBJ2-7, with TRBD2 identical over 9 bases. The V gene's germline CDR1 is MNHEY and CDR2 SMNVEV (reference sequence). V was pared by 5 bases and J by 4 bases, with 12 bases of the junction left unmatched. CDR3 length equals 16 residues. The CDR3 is CASSPLLSGSRYEQYF. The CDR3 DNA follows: TGTGCCAGCAGTCCGCTCCTTAGCGGGAGTCGGTACGAGCAGTACTTC.

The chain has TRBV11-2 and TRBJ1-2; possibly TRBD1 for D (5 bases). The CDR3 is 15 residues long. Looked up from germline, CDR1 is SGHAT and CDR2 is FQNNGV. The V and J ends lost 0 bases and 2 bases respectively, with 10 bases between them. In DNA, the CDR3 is TGTGCCAGCAGCTTAGAGGCAGGGCGAAACTATGGCTACACCTTC. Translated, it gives CASSLEAGRNYGYTF.

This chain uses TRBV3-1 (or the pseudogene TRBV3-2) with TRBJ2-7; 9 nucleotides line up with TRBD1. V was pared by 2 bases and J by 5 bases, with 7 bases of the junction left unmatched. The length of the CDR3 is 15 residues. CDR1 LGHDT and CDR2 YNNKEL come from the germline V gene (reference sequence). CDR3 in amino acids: CASSQRGQGYHEQYF. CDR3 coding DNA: TGTGCCAGCAGCCAAAGGGGACAGGGTTACCACGAGCAGTACTTC.

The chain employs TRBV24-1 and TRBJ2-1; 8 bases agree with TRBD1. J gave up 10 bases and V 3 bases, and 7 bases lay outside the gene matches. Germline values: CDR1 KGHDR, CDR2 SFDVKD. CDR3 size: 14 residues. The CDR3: CATSDPTGEGEQFF. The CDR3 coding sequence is TGTGCCACCAGTGATCCGACAGGGGAAGGAGAGCAGTTCTTC.

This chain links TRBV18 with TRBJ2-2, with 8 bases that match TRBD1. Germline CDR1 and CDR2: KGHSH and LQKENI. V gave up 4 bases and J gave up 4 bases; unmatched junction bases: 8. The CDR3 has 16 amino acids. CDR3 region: CASSLGQGGSTGELFF. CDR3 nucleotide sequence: TGTGCCAGCTCACTTGGACAGGGCGGTAGCACCGGGGAGCTGTTTTTT. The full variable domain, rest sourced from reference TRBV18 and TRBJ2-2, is NAGVMQNPRHLVRRRGQEARLRCSPMKGHSHVYWYRQLPEEGLKFMVYLQKENIIDESGMPKERFSAEFPKEGPSILRIQQVVRGDSAAYFCASSLGQGGSTGELFFGEGSRLTVL.

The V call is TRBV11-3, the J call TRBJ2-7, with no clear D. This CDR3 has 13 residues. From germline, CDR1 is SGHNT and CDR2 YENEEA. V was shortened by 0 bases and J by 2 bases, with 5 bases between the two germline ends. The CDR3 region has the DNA TGTGCCAGCAGCTTAGAGGCTGCCTACGAGCAGTACTTC. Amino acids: CASSLEAAYEQYF.

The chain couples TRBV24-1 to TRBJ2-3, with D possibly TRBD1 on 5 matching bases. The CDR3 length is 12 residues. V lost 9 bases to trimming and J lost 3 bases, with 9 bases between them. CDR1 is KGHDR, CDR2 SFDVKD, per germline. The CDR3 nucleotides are TGTGCCACCGGGGCCCAAACAGATACGCAGTATTTT. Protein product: CATGAQTDTQYF.